The 23 T cell receptor beta chains given below trace back to one sample, sequenced in a study of technical replicates of blood from several donors. Data came from immunoSEQ multiplex PCR; TCRdb stores just in-frame clones and leaves some out. Here the sample spans about 94,000 clones, 96% being singletons. The sequencing sample was made of T cells isolated from PBMCs. The receptors were gathered from a human donor in good health.

V is TRBV7-7 and J is TRBJ2-2, with D perhaps TRBD1 (5 bases). The length of the CDR3 is 16 residues. Trimming removed 4 bases at V and 9 bases at J, with 21 bases between. The germline V gene has CDR1 SSHAT and CDR2 FNYEAQ (reference sequence). The CDR3 nucleotides read TGTGCCAGCAGCTCCGAGGACCCATCAGGGTTACGGGAGCTGTTTTTT. Translated, it gives CASSSEDPSGLRELFF.

The chain joins TRBV13 to TRBJ2-3; the D gene is possibly TRBD2 (6 bases). This CDR3 is built from 15 residues. The germline V gene encodes CDR1 PRHDT and CDR2 FYEKMQ (reference sequence). V lost 4 bases and J 0 bases, leaving 11 bases between the germline ends. The CDR3, as DNA: TGTGCCAGCAGCTCCGAGCGGGCTAGCACAGATACGCAGTATTTT. Translated, it gives CASSSERASTDTQYF. Full variable domain (missing parts from reference TRBV13 and TRBJ2-3): AAGVIQSPRHLIKEKRETATLKCYPIPRHDTVYWYQQGPGQDPQFLISFYEKMQSDKGSIPDRFSAQQFSDYHSELNMSSLELGDSALYFCASSSERASTDTQYFGPGTRLTVL.

V and J are TRBV5-1 and TRBJ2-1; weak D call: TRBD2 (5 bases). Trimming took off 4 bases at V and 5 bases at J, with 13 bases between the two ends. Germline V gives CDR1 SGHRS, CDR2 YFSETQ. The CDR3 runs to 14 residues. The CDR3 DNA reads as TGCGCCAGCAGCACCACTAGTCTCCACAATGAGCAGTTCTTC. As protein: CASSTTSLHNEQFF. Filled out from reference TRBV5-1 and TRBJ2-1, the complete variable domain reads KAGVTQTPRYLIKTRGQQVTLSCSPISGHRSVSWYQQTPGQGLQFLFEYFSETQRNKGNFPGRFSGRQFSNSRSEMNVSTLELGDSALYLCASSTTSLHNEQFFGPGTRLTVL.

The chain links TRBV19 to TRBJ2-1; 9 positions match TRBD2. The germline CDR1 and CDR2 sequences are LNHDA and SQIVND (reference sequence). The CDR3 covers 14 residues. V lost 9 bases to trimming and J lost 10 bases; unmatched junction nucleotides: 13. In DNA form, the CDR3 reads TGTGCCAGCCACGAATACCCCCTAGCGGGAGAGCAGTTCTTC. Encoded protein: CASHEYPLAGEQFF.

The chain combines TRBV19 with TRBJ2-7, with 8 bases aligning to TRBD1. CDR1 is LNHDA and CDR2 is SQIVND in the germline V gene (reference sequence). Trimming cost V 1 base and J 6 bases; bases outside gene matches: 5. The CDR3 spans 14 residues. The CDR3 DNA reads TGTGCCAGTAGTATAGGGCAGGGGGCCGTCGAGCAGTACTTC. It translates to CASSIGQGAVEQYF.

CDR3 in amino acids: CASSIVRQGARSHGYTF. The DNA of the CDR3 is TGTGCCAGTAGTATAGTACGACAGGGGGCGCGTTCTCATGGCTACACCTTC. The genes are TRBV19 and TRBJ1-2, with TRBD1 matching over 10 bases. The CDR3 has 17 residues. Germline trimming cut 1 base from V and 6 bases from J; bases unmatched to any gene: 11. Germline CDR1 LNHDA, CDR2 SQIVND (reference sequence). The whole variable domain, filled in from reference TRBV19 and TRBJ1-2, reads DGGITQSPKYLFRKEGQNVTLSCEQNLNHDAMYWYRQDPGQGLRLIYYSQIVNDFQKGDIAEGYSVSREKKESFPLTVTSAQKNPTAFYLCASSIVRQGARSHGYTFGSGTRLTVV.

This clone was seen only once. The V and J genes are TRBV9 and TRBJ2-5, with 7 bases identical to TRBD2. V trimming: 0 bases; J trimming: 4 bases; junction bases outside the gene matches: 3. Germline V gene lookup returns CDR1 SGDLS and CDR2 YYNGEE. The CDR3 length is 14 residues. The CDR3, as DNA: TGTGCCAGCAGCGTAGCGGGAGGTGGAGAGACCCAGTACTTC. Translating it yields CASSVAGGGETQYF.

The gene calls are TRBV15 and TRBJ2-7; possible D gene TRBD2, 6 bases. Trimming removed 7 bases at V and 0 bases at J, with 13 bases between. The CDR3 loop spans 14 amino acids. Germline CDR1 is LNHNV and CDR2 is YYDKDF (reference sequence). This chain's CDR3 is CATTSSESSYEQYF. In DNA, the CDR3 is TGTGCCACCACCTCTAGCGAGAGCTCCTACGAGCAGTACTTC.

The genes are TRBV4-3 and TRBJ2-7, with a weak D call TRBD1 (5 bases). V was trimmed by 0 bases and J by 0 bases, leaving 6 bases between them. Per germline, CDR1 LGHNA and CDR2 YSLEER. The CDR3 length is 14 residues. DNA for the CDR3: TGCGCCAGCAGCCAAGACAGGGCCTCCTACGAGCAGTACTTC. Translation gives CASSQDRASYEQYF.

This clone is a singleton in its sample. The rearrangement links TRBV2 to TRBJ2-7, with TRBD1 matching 7 bases. Germline V gives CDR1 SNHLY, CDR2 FYNNEI. The CDR3 contains 15 residues. V shed 6 bases, J shed 0 bases, and the junction held 8 bases outside the gene matches. The CDR3 nucleotides are TGTGCCAGCAGACTACCGGGACAGCTCTCCTACGAGCAGTACTTC. Protein product: CASRLPGQLSYEQYF. Complete variable domain (other parts from reference TRBV2 and TRBJ2-7): EPEVTQTPSHQVTQMGQEVILRCVPISNHLYFYWYRQILGQKVEFLVSFYNNEISEKSEIFDDQFSVERPDGSNFTLKIRSTKLEDSAMYFCASRLPGQLSYEQYFGPGTRLTVT.

The rearrangement joins TRBV4-1 to TRBJ2-3, with TRBD2 matching 16 bases. Looked up from germline, CDR1 is MGHRA and CDR2 is YSYEKL. V was clipped by 3 bases and J by 7 bases; unmatched bases: 1. CDR3 length: 15 residues. CDR3 loop: CASSQGLAGGYTQYF. CDR3 coding DNA: TGCGCCAGCAGCCAGGGACTAGCGGGAGGGTATACGCAGTATTTT.

The rearrangement joins TRBV18 to TRBJ2-6; 9 bases fit TRBD1. V lost 5 bases and J lost 0; bases outside the gene matches: 5. CDR3 length: 17 amino acids. Germline values: CDR1 KGHSH, CDR2 LQKENI. CDR3: CASSAGQGSSGANVLTF. CDR3 in DNA: TGTGCCAGCTCAGCGGGACAGGGCTCCTCTGGGGCCAACGTCCTGACTTTC.

The chain has TRBV6-5 and TRBJ2-5, with D perhaps matching TRBD2 (5 bases). Germline assignment: CDR1 MNHEY and CDR2 SVGAGI. V was cut by 0 bases and J by 1 base, with 9 bases left in between. CDR3 length: 15 residues. CDR3 region: CASSYSTGFQETQYF. Here the CDR3 DNA reads TGTGCCAGCAGTTACTCGACGGGGTTCCAAGAGACCCAGTACTTC.

The rearrangement joins TRBV11-2 to TRBJ2-1, with D perhaps TRBD1 (5 bases). The ends were cut back, 6 bases at V and 2 bases at J, with 17 bases in the middle. The germline V gene encodes CDR1 SGHAT and CDR2 FQNNGV. CDR3 length equals 16 residues. The CDR3 nucleotides are TGTGCCAGCAGTACCGTTGGAAGGGGCGCCTACAATGAGCAGTTCTTC. Translation gives CASSTVGRGAYNEQFF. The full variable domain, with the rest looked up from reference TRBV11-2 and TRBJ2-1, is EAGVAQSPRYKIIEKRQSVAFWCNPISGHATLYWYQQILGQGPKLLIQFQNNGVVDDSQLPKDRFSAERLKGVDSTLKIQPAKLEDSAVYLCASSTVGRGAYNEQFFGPGTRLTVL.

The V gene is TRBV13, the J gene TRBJ1-1, with a tentative D call TRBD1 (5 bases). CDR1 and CDR2 (germline): PRHDT, FYEKMQ (reference sequence). CDR3 length equals 16 residues. V lost 5 bases, J lost 2 bases, and 18 bases lay in between. The CDR3 region is CASSRPALQVNTEAFF. The CDR3 coding sequence is TGTGCCAGCAGCCGACCAGCACTACAGGTTAACACTGAAGCTTTCTTT.

This rearrangement joins TRBV6-1 to TRBJ1-1; D unresolved. The CDR3 is 14 amino acids. CDR1 is MNHNS and CDR2 is SASEGT in the germline V gene. The germline V and J ends were trimmed by 1 base and 7 bases, with 13 bases remaining between them. The CDR3 region is CASSEGRAPDEAFF. In DNA form, the CDR3 reads TGTGCCAGCAGTGAAGGGCGGGCACCCGATGAAGCTTTCTTT.

The chain links TRBV10-3 to TRBJ2-7, with D tentatively TRBD1 (5 bases). The ends were cut back, 3 bases at V and 0 bases at J, with 12 bases in the middle. The CDR3 is 15 amino acids. Germline CDR1 ENHRY, CDR2 SYGVKD. CDR3 loop: CAISETGMGSYEQYF. CDR3 in DNA: TGTGCCATCAGTGAAACAGGAATGGGCTCCTACGAGCAGTACTTC.

This clone was seen once. This rearrangement joins TRBV28 to TRBJ1-3; no clear D gene. CDR1 is MDHEN and CDR2 is SYDVKM in the germline V gene. The CDR3 totals 12 residues. Trimming shortened V by 11 bases and J by 3 bases, and 11 bases separated the two germline ends. As DNA, the CDR3 is TGTGCCTTAGATGAGGATGGAAACACCATATATTTT. Translated, it gives CALDEDGNTIYF. Variable domain in full (rest from reference TRBV28 and TRBJ1-3): DVKVTQSSRYLVKRTGEKVFLECVQDMDHENMFWYRQDPGLGLRLIYFSYDVKMKEKGDIPEGYSVSREKKERFSLILESASTNQTSMYLCALDEDGNTIYFGEGSWLTVV.

V and J are TRBV29-1 and TRBJ2-5; D is unclear. From germline, CDR1 is SQVTM and CDR2 ANQGSEA. The CDR3 is 11 residues long. Deletions cut 1 base from V and 9 bases from J, with 9 bases between. CDR3 protein: CSVEGGAPQYF. The CDR3 nucleotides read TGCAGCGTTGAAGGTGGTGCGCCCCAGTACTTC.

This rearrangement joins TRBV2 to TRBJ2-7; possible D gene TRBD1, 6 bases. CDR1 is SNHLY and CDR2 is FYNNEI in the germline V gene. With 7 bases removed from V and 1 base from J, the gap between germline ends came to 14 bases. The CDR3 runs 14 residues. Here the CDR3 reads CASTGQSESYEQYF. CDR3 DNA sequence: TGTGCCAGCACCGGACAGTCAGAATCCTACGAGCAGTACTTC.

This clone was found once. V usage is TRBV5-5 and J usage is TRBJ2-7; D gene unclear. CDR3 length: 14 amino acids. Germline CDR1 reads SGHKS; CDR2 reads YYEKEE (reference sequence). V was clipped by 1 base and J by 3 bases, with 11 bases between them. The CDR3 here is CASSLTGELYEQYF. The CDR3 region has the DNA TGTGCCAGCAGCTTGACCGGAGAGCTCTACGAGCAGTACTTC.

The chain joins TRBV13 to TRBJ2-7; 8 bases are a match to TRBD1. The CDR3 length is 17 residues. Germline CDR1 is PRHDT and CDR2 is FYEKMQ (reference sequence). V lost 0 bases, J lost 1 base, and 8 bases stayed unmatched. As DNA, the CDR3 is TGTGCCAGCAGCTTAGGCCTCAGGGGGCTTACTTCCTACGAGCAGTACTTC. Residues: CASSLGLRGLTSYEQYF.

The J gene is TRBJ1-3, the V gene TRBV10-3; tentative D call: TRBD1 (5 bases). The germline V gene encodes CDR1 ENHRY and CDR2 SYGVKD. Trimming pared 3 bases from V and 1 base from J, leaving 13 bases between. The CDR3 is made up of 16 amino acids. Here the CDR3 DNA reads TGTGCCATCAGTGATCCAGTTCGGGGGTCTGGAAACACCATATATTTT. Its translation is CAISDPVRGSGNTIYF.